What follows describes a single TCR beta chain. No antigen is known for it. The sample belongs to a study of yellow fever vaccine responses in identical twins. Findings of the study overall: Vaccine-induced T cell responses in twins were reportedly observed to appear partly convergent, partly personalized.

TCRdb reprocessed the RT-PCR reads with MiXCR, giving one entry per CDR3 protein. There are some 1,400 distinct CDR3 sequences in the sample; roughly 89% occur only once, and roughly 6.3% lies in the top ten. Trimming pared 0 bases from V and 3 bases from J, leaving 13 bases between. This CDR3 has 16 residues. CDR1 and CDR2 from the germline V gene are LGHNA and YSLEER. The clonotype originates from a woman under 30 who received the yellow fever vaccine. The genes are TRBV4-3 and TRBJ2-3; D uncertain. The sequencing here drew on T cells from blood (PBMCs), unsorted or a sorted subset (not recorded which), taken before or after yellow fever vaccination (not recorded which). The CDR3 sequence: CASSQDHAGETDTQYF. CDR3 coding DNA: TGCGCCAGCAGCCAAGATCATGCAGGAGAGACAGATACGCAGTATTTT.